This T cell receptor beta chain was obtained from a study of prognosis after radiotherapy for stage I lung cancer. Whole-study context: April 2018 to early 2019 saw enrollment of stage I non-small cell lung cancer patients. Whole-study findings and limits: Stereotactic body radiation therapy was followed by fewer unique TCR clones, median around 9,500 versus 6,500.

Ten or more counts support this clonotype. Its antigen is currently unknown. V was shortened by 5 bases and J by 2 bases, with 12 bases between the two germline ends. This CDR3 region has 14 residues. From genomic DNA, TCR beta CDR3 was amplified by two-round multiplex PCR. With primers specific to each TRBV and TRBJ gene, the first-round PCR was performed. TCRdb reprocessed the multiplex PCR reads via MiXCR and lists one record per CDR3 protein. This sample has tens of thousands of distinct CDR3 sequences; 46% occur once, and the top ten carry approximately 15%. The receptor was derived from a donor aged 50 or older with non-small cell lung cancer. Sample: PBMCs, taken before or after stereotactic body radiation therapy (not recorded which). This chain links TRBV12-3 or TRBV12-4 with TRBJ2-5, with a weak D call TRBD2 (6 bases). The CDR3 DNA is TGTGCCAGCAGTCCGACGACTAGACAAGAGACCCAGTACTTC. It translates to CASSPTTRQETQYF.